These 9 T cell receptor beta chains share one sample of origin, sequenced in a study of CD8+ T cells in alopecia areata (dated by TCRdb to the late 2010s). CD4+ cells from a few biomarker-study patients were further sorted into CD25+CD127- cells. Library preparation was by the immunoSEQ multiplex PCR assay. For TCR sequencing, RNA was extracted from every sample and reverse transcribed into cDNA to serve as template. In TCRdb, the immuneACCESS table is reduced to in-frame sequences with V and J assigned. These tables do not hold every clone; where another copy was compared, an unresolved V gene accounts for under half, and the others remain unexplained. The sample table holds about 20,000 clones, of which 60% to 65% were seen once. Less than 5.5% of the sample is held by the ten biggest clonotypes. Sequencing was carried out using CD4+ Tregs sorted from blood. The receptor set was obtained from a human donor with alopecia areata.

Only one count was recorded for this clone. This sequence joins TRBV6-5 and TRBJ2-1; tentative D call: TRBD1 (5 bases). The germline V and J ends were trimmed by 0 bases and 0 bases, with 9 bases remaining between them. This CDR3 has 16 amino acids. Germline V lookup: CDR1 MNHEY, CDR2 SVGAGI. The CDR3 reads CASSYSSGHSYNEQFF. The DNA for the CDR3 is TGTGCCAGCAGTTACTCATCAGGGCACTCCTACAATGAGCAGTTCTTC.

This clone has just a few counts. V usage is TRBV28 and J usage is TRBJ2-1; D tentatively fits TRBD1 or TRBD2 (6 bases each). Between the trimmed V and J ends, which lost 3 bases and 5 bases, there was a span of 14 bases. The CDR3 sequence is 15 residues long. Germline V gives CDR1 MDHEN, CDR2 SYDVKM. The chain's CDR3 is CASSLGGTRHNEQFF. CDR3 bases: TGTGCCAGCAGTTTGGGCGGGACACGTCACAATGAGCAGTTCTTC.

The rearrangement joins TRBV5-1 to TRBJ2-7; 7 positions agree with TRBD2. The V gene's germline CDR1 is SGHRS and CDR2 YFSETQ. V lost 0 bases and J lost 2; bases outside the gene matches: 8. The CDR3 is 16 amino acids. The CDR3 DNA follows: TGCGCCAGCAGCTTGGTCCTCGGGGAGGGTACCTACGAGCAGTACTTC. Its translation: CASSLVLGEGTYEQYF. The full variable domain, rest sourced from reference TRBV5-1 and TRBJ2-7, is KAGVTQTPRYLIKTRGQQVTLSCSPISGHRSVSWYQQTPGQGLQFLFEYFSETQRNKGNFPGRFSGRQFSNSRSEMNVSTLELGDSALYLCASSLVLGEGTYEQYFGPGTRLTVT.

The chain has TRBV25-1 and TRBJ1-6, with 10 nucleotides matching TRBD1. V shed 1 base and J 7 bases; nucleotides not matched to a gene: 7. CDR1 MGHDK and CDR2 SYGVNS come from the germline V gene. This CDR3 spans 17 amino acids. The CDR3 sequence: CASSESLPGQGNSPLHF. The CDR3 DNA is TGTGCCAGCAGTGAATCTTTACCGGGACAGGGGAATTCACCCCTCCACTTT. The variable domain in full, with the rest retrieved from reference TRBV25-1 and TRBJ1-6, is EADIYQTPRYLVIGTGKKITLECSQTMGHDKMYWYQQDPGMELHLIHYSYGVNSTEKGDLSSESTVSRIRTEHFPLTLESARPSHTSQYLCASSESLPGQGNSPLHFGNGTRLTVT.

V and J are TRBV5-6 and TRBJ1-2; 7 nucleotides agree with TRBD1. Germline assignment: CDR1 SGHDT and CDR2 YYEEEE. This CDR3 contains 14 residues. Trimming at V came to 4 bases and at J to 3 bases, leaving 6 bases not matched to a gene. CDR3 bases: TGTGCCAGCAGCCAGGGACAGCCCCACTATGGCTACACCTTC. It yields the protein CASSQGQPHYGYTF.

CDR3 coding DNA: TGTGCCAGCTCGGAAGGAGCGGGGACAAACAATGAGCAGTTCTTC. Translating it yields CASSEGAGTNNEQFF. The chain couples TRBV18 to TRBJ2-1; tentatively, D is TRBD2 (7 bases). The CDR3 runs 15 residues. V lost 6 bases to trimming and J lost 5 bases, with 17 bases between them. Germline loops: CDR1 KGHSH, CDR2 LQKENI.

The chain employs TRBV19 and TRBJ1-1, with 7 nucleotides matching TRBD1. Trimming cost V 9 bases and J 6 bases; bases outside gene matches: 10. The CDR3 consists of 13 residues. Germline V lookup: CDR1 LNHDA, CDR2 SQIVND (reference sequence). The CDR3 protein is CASRDRGTSEAFF. The CDR3 DNA is TGTGCCAGCAGGGACAGAGGGACCTCTGAAGCTTTCTTT. The full variable domain, with the rest looked up from reference TRBV19 and TRBJ1-1, is DGGITQSPKYLFRKEGQNVTLSCEQNLNHDAMYWYRQDPGQGLRLIYYSQIVNDFQKGDIAEGYSVSREKKESFPLTVTSAQKNPTAFYLCASRDRGTSEAFFGQGTRLTVV.

This clone was counted once. The chain combines TRBV5-1 with TRBJ2-1; 7 nucleotides match TRBD2. Looked up from germline, CDR1 is SGHRS and CDR2 is YFSETQ. The V and J ends lost 4 bases and 1 base, in that order; junction bases with no gene match: 8. The CDR3 sequence is 16 residues long. DNA for the CDR3: TGCGCCAGCAGCACAGCGGGGAGCTTTTCCTACAATGAGCAGTTCTTC. This encodes CASSTAGSFSYNEQFF. Looking up the rest from reference TRBV5-1 and TRBJ2-1 gives the full variable domain: KAGVTQTPRYLIKTRGQQVTLSCSPISGHRSVSWYQQTPGQGLQFLFEYFSETQRNKGNFPGRFSGRQFSNSRSEMNVSTLELGDSALYLCASSTAGSFSYNEQFFGPGTRLTVL.

The rearrangement uses TRBV7-2 and TRBJ2-3; 16 bases agree with TRBD2. Trimming removed 3 bases from V and 4 bases from J; junction bases left unmatched: 4. Germline V lookup: CDR1 SGHTA, CDR2 FQGNSA. The CDR3 is made up of 17 amino acids. CDR3 nucleotide sequence: TGTGCCAGCAGCTTTGGGACTAGCGGGGGGGCCGCAGATACGCAGTATTTT. Translating gives CASSFGTSGGAADTQYF. The full variable domain, completed using reference TRBV7-2 and TRBJ2-3, is GAGVSQSPSNKVTEKGKDVELRCDPISGHTALYWYRQSLGQGLEFLIYFQGNSAPDKSGLPSDRFSAERTGGSVSTLTIQRTQQEDSAVYLCASSFGTSGGAADTQYFGPGTRLTVL.